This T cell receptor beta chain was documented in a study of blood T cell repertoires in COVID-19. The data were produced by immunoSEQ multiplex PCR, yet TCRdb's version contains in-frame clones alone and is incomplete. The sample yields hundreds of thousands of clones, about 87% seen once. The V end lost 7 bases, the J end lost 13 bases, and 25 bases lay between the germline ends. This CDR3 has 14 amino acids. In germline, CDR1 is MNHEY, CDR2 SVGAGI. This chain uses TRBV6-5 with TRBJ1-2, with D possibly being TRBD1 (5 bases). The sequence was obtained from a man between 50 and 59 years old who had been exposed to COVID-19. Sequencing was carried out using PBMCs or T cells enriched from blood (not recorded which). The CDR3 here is CASMAAGPSLVGTF. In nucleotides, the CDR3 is TGTGCCAGCATGGCCGCGGGACCCAGCTTGGTAGGCACCTTC.